These T cell receptor beta chains were read from a single sample in a study of T cells in Graves' hyperthyroidism and ophthalmopathy. TCRdb re-called the multiplex PCR reads with MiXCR, one entry per CDR3 protein. Of approximately 590,000 distinct CDR3 sequences listed, more than 45% are singletons. Sequencing used peripheral blood or thyroid tissue (not recorded which). Receptors originate from a woman between 18 and 30 years old with Graves' hyperthyroidism. CDR3s include the opening cysteine and the closing phenylalanine or tryptophan. Fields, in order: clone size, V gene, J gene, D gene, CDR3 DNA, CDR3 protein. D genes are given only for firm matches. Size is stated for part of the rows, as once, few or many counts, or as a class when the clone is expanded.

>-|TRBV5-4|TRBJ2-2|-
TGTGCCACCCGGACCGTTAGGCTCGTCCCCGGGGAGCTGTTTTTT
CATRTVRLVPGELFF
>-|TRBV7-8|TRBJ1-5|-
TGTGCCAGCAGCTTAAGGGAAAATAGCAATCAGCCCCAGCATTTT
CASSLRENSNQPQHF
>-|TRBV20-1|TRBJ2-5|-
TGCAGTGCTAGAGGAATCCGCCGGGTGGAAGAGACCCAGTACTTC
CSARGIRRVEETQYF
>-|TRBV7-2|TRBJ1-5|-
TGTGCCAGCAGCTTACTTCTCGGGGATCAGCCCCAGCATTTT
CASSLLLGDQPQHF
>few|TRBV11-3|TRBJ2-7|TRBD1
TGCGCCAGCAGCCAACCCGCACAGGGGGCGAGGGAGCAGTACTTC
CASSQPAQGAREQYF
>once|TRBV20-1|TRBJ2-7|TRBD1
TGCAGTGCTAGCTGGACAGGGGGCGCTTACGAGCAGTACTTC
CSASWTGGAYEQYF
>-|TRBV29-1|TRBJ1-2|-
TGCAGCGTAGATACAGGCCGCTATGGCTACACCTTC
CSVDTGRYGYTF
>many|TRBV6-1|TRBJ1-2|-
TGTGCCAGCAGTGAGACAGGAAGGGGCTACACCTTC
CASSETGRGYTF
>many|TRBV29-1|TRBJ2-7|-
TGCAGCGCAGAGGGCAGCTCCTACGAGCAGTACTTC
CSAEGSSYEQYF
>-|TRBV5-1|TRBJ1-4|-
TGCGCCAGCAGCGGCGGTGGCAGTCAAGGCGAAAAACTGTTTTTT
CASSGGGSQGEKLFF
>few|TRBV10-3|TRBJ1-4|-
TGTGCCACCCGTTTACAGTCTAATGAAAAACTGTTTTTT
CATRLQSNEKLFF
>-|TRBV10-2|TRBJ2-3|-
TGCGCCAGCAGTGAGTCAGGGAAGACAGATACGCAGTATTTT
CASSESGKTDTQYF
>-|TRBV7-9|TRBJ2-7|-
TGTGCCAGCAGCTTACCGGACGGCAATGAGCAGTACTTC
CASSLPDGNEQYF
>few|TRBV7-2|TRBJ1-1|TRBD1
TGTGCCAGCAGCTCAGACAGGGGGCGTGAAGCTTTCTTT
CASSSDRGREAFF
>many|TRBV29-1|TRBJ1-1|TRBD1
TGCAGCGTCGACAGGGGTGGCGGCGAAGCTTTCTTT
CSVDRGGGEAFF
>many|TRBV10-1|TRBJ2-7|-
TGCGCCAGCAGTGAGACAGGGCCCTACGAGCAGTACTTC
CASSETGPYEQYF
>many|TRBV7-8|TRBJ2-7|TRBD2
TGTGCCAGCAGCCTAGCGGCCTCCTACGAGCAGTACTTC
CASSLAASYEQYF
>many|TRBV29-1|TRBJ1-2|-
TGCAGCGTTGTTGTCAGGGGATATGGCTACACCTTC
CSVVVRGYGYTF
>many|TRBV10-3|TRBJ2-5|-
TGTGCCATCAGTGAGGAGGAGGGATGGGAGACCCAGTACTTC
CAISEEEGWETQYF
>few|TRBV6-1|TRBJ1-4|TRBD1
TGTGCCAGCAGACGGGACAGGGACGAAAAACTGTTTTTT
CASRRDRDEKLFF
>-|TRBV7-9|TRBJ2-7|TRBD2
TGTGCCAGCAGACAGAAGACTAGCGCCAGCTCCTACGAGCAGTACTTC
CASRQKTSASSYEQYF
>-|TRBV5-1|TRBJ2-7|TRBD1
TGCGCCAGCAGGTCGGGCAGGACAGGGGACCACGAGCAGTACTTC
CASRSGRTGDHEQYF
>-|TRBV5-4|TRBJ1-1|-
TGTGCCAGCAGCTTGGCCCTGGGGGCTGAAGCTTTCTTT
CASSLALGAEAFF
>few|TRBV9|TRBJ1-2|-
TGTGCCAGCAGCGTCGACCTGGGGGCAGGCTATGGCTACACCTTC
CASSVDLGAGYGYTF
>-|TRBV7-3|TRBJ2-5|TRBD2
TGTGCCAGCAAGGGACTAGCGGGGATCCAAGAGACCCAGTACTTC
CASKGLAGIQETQYF
>-|TRBV20-1|TRBJ2-5|-
TGCAGTGCTAGTAGGGGGAACCAAGAGACCCAGTACTTC
CSASRGNQETQYF
>few|TRBV7-8|TRBJ1-4|TRBD1
TGTGCCAGCAGCGGCAACAGGGGGTGGGGAGATGAAAAACTGTTTTTT
CASSGNRGWGDEKLFF